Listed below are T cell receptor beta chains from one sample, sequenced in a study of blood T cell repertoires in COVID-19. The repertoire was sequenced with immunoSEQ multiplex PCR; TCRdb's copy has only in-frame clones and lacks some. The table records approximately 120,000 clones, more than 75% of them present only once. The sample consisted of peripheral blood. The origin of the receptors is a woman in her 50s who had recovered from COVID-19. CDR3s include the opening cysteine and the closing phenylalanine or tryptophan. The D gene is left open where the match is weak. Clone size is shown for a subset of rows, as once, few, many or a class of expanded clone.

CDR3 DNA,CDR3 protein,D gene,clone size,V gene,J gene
TGTGCCAGCAGTTTTCCCCAGAACGAGCAGTACTTC,CASSFPQNEQYF,-,-,TRBV28,TRBJ2-7
TGTGCCAGTAGTATAGAGACAGGTCGTGGAACCGGGGAGCTGTTTTTT,CASSIETGRGTGELFF,-,-,TRBV19,TRBJ2-2
TGTGCCAGCAGCTCTGCACTGGGCGGGAGGAACCCCTACGAGCAGTACTTC,CASSSALGGRNPYEQYF,TRBD2,-,TRBV11-2,TRBJ2-7
TGTGCCTGGAGTCGACAGGGGTCAGGTCAGCCCCAGCATTTT,CAWSRQGSGQPQHF,TRBD1,few,TRBV30,TRBJ1-5
TGTGCCACCAGTGACCCCGGCAGGGGTGGAGAGACCCAGTACTTC,CATSDPGRGGETQYF,-,-,TRBV24-1,TRBJ2-5
TGTGCCAGCAGTTACGGGAGGACGGTTTATAATTCACCCCTCCACTTT,CASSYGRTVYNSPLHF,-,-,TRBV6-5,TRBJ1-6
TGTGCCAGCAGGGGCACGGACTACAATGAGCAGTTCTTC,CASRGTDYNEQFF,-,-,TRBV7-2,TRBJ2-1
TGTGCCAGTAGTCTTATACAGGGGAAAGGTAGGACTGAAGCTTTCTTT,CASSLIQGKGRTEAFF,TRBD1,-,TRBV19,TRBJ1-1
TGTGCCAGCAGTAACGAGTATGAGCCCCAGCATTTT,CASSNEYEPQHF,-,-,TRBV2,TRBJ1-5
TGTGCTTCCAGCGGGGGGGGAGCCCGGGTGGAGACCCAGTACTTC,CASSGGGARVETQYF,TRBD2,-,TRBV2,TRBJ2-5
TGTGCCAGCAGTCCACAGAACACTGAAGCTTTCTTT,CASSPQNTEAFF,-,few,TRBV12-3/TRBV12-4,TRBJ1-1
TGTGCCAGCAGCTTAGGGGCCTCACCCCTCCACTTT,CASSLGASPLHF,-,-,TRBV7-2,TRBJ1-6
TGTGCTAGTGGCCGACCAGGCGGGGGGTCAAAGTCCTACTCCTACGAGCAGTACTTC,CASGRPGGGSKSYSYEQYF,TRBD2,-,TRBV12-5,TRBJ2-7
TGTGCCAGCAGCTTAGAAGCAGGGGGCCGACAGCCCCAGCATTTT,CASSLEAGGRQPQHF,TRBD1,few,TRBV7-8,TRBJ1-5
TGTGCCAGCAGCCTTTTGCTAGCGGGGACATTCAATGAGCAGTTCTTC,CASSLLLAGTFNEQFF,TRBD2,-,TRBV3-1/TRBV3-2,TRBJ2-1
TGTGCCACCCGAGCGGGAGTTTACAATGAGCAGTTCTTC,CATRAGVYNEQFF,TRBD2,-,TRBV12-3/TRBV12-4,TRBJ2-1
TGTGCCAGCAGTTACTCGACAGGGGGCTACCAAGAGACCCAGTACTTC,CASSYSTGGYQETQYF,TRBD1,-,TRBV7-6,TRBJ2-5
TGTGCCAGTGGTCTACTGCAGGGGGCGCGGTGGTATGGCTACACCTTC,CASGLLQGARWYGYTF,TRBD1,-,TRBV19,TRBJ1-2
TGTGCCAGCAGCGCGAGCGGGAGGGGGTACAATGAGCAGTTCTTC,CASSASGRGYNEQFF,TRBD2,-,TRBV11-3,TRBJ2-1
TGTGCCAGCAGTTCTGGACAGGGTTGGCACTATGGCTACACCTTC,CASSSGQGWHYGYTF,TRBD1,-,TRBV6-5,TRBJ1-2
TGTGCCAGCAGCCATATACCCCCACTAGCGGGAGGGACTTTCTACGAGCAGTACTTC,CASSHIPPLAGGTFYEQYF,TRBD2,-,TRBV3-1/TRBV3-2,TRBJ2-7
TGTGCCACCAGCAGGGACTCTAGCAATCAGCCCCAGCATTTT,CATSRDSSNQPQHF,-,-,TRBV15,TRBJ1-5
TGCGCCAGCAGCTTCGCGGGGGGTGGCAATGAGCAGTTCTTC,CASSFAGGGNEQFF,TRBD2,-,TRBV5-1,TRBJ2-1
TGTGCCAGCAAGGCAGGATTGAACACTGAAGCTTTCTTT,CASKAGLNTEAFF,-,once,TRBV12-3/TRBV12-4,TRBJ1-1
TGTGCCAGCAGCTCCGGACCGCTGAGGAGGGATCAGAAACCCCTCCACTTT,CASSSGPLRRDQKPLHF,-,-,TRBV13,TRBJ1-6
TGTGCCATCCAAGCCGACCGGGACAAGTACGAGCAGTACTTC,CAIQADRDKYEQYF,-,-,TRBV10-3,TRBJ2-7
TGTGCCACCAGTCACGGGGGTGCTTCCTACAATGAGCAGTTCTTC,CATSHGGASYNEQFF,-,once,TRBV24-1,TRBJ2-1
TGTGCCAGCAGCTCCAGGGGCTTCGAAGCTTTCTTT,CASSSRGFEAFF,-,-,TRBV11-3,TRBJ1-1
TGTGCCAGCACGGCGGGACAGGGATATTATGGCTACACCTTC,CASTAGQGYYGYTF,TRBD1,-,TRBV4-2,TRBJ1-2
TGTGCCAGCAGTTCACCACTGACCGGGGATGAGCAGTTCTTC,CASSSPLTGDEQFF,-,few,TRBV6-5,TRBJ2-1
TGTGCCAGCAGTGTTTCCCCAAGCAATCAGCCCCAGCATTTT,CASSVSPSNQPQHF,-,once,TRBV2,TRBJ1-5